This T cell receptor (beta chain) came from a study of CD4+ T cells in melanoma. TCRdb keeps only in-frame clones here, not all; method: immunoSEQ multiplex PCR. In the table there are about 10,000 clones, about 78% of which are singletons. This receptor was taken from a human donor with melanoma. The sample comprised tumor tissue.

In DNA, the CDR3 is TGCGCCAGCCACCGGACAGGAGTCACCGGGGAGCTGTTTTTT. Encoded protein: CASHRTGVTGELFF. The chain has TRBV5-1 and TRBJ2-2; TRBD1 aligns across 7 bases. The CDR3 sequence is 14 residues long. From germline, CDR1 is SGHRS and CDR2 YFSETQ. V gave up 7 bases and J gave up 4 bases; unmatched junction bases: 7. Drawing the rest from reference TRBV5-1 and TRBJ2-2, the complete variable domain is KAGVTQTPRYLIKTRGQQVTLSCSPISGHRSVSWYQQTPGQGLQFLFEYFSETQRNKGNFPGRFSGRQFSNSRSEMNVSTLELGDSALYLCASHRTGVTGELFFGEGSRLTVL.